Each of the 21 T cell receptor beta chains below was sequenced from the same sample in a study of regulatory T cells in long-lasting Graves disease. For TCR beta, libraries came from iRepertoire HTBI primers and Arm-PCR of CDR3 regions. TCRdb reanalysed the multiplex PCR reads using MiXCR and keeps one entry per CDR3 protein. The table shows 350,000 to 500,000 distinct CDR3 sequences, with approximately 22% occurring only once. Time point defined: persistent/refractory GD, antithyroid drugs over 5 years with positive TRAb. RNA isolated from PBMCs was used to make the TCR library. Sequencing used peripheral blood mononuclear cells (PBMCs), obtained when the disease was refractory, from a patient treated with antithyroid drugs. These receptors were obtained from a female donor with Graves disease.

This clonotype was observed at least ten times. CDR3 residues: CASSNARGYSYEQYF. The CDR3 DNA sequence: TGCGCCAGCAGCAACGCACGGGGCTACTCCTACGAGCAGTACTTC. The chain links TRBV10-2 to TRBJ2-7; D is possibly TRBD1 or TRBD2 (5 bases each). With 6 bases removed from V and 0 bases from J, the gap between germline ends came to 15 bases. The germline CDR1 and CDR2 sequences are WSHSY and SAAADI. This CDR3 has 15 residues.

This clonotype was observed at least ten times. V and J are TRBV29-1 and TRBJ2-7; 8 bases fit TRBD1. The CDR3 extends over 15 amino acids. Germline loops: CDR1 SQVTM, CDR2 ANQGSEA. With V trimmed by 6 bases and J by 2 bases, 12 bases remained unmatched. The CDR3 DNA is TGCAGCGTCGAACTACCGGGACAGGCCACCTACGAGCAGTACTTC. Translated, it gives CSVELPGQATYEQYF.

This clonotype was seen many times. This chain joins TRBV28 and TRBJ2-5; no reliable D call. Deletions cut 7 bases from V and 5 bases from J, with 11 bases between. CDR3 length: 12 amino acids. CDR1 is MDHEN and CDR2 is SYDVKM in the germline V gene. The CDR3 bases are TGTGCCAGCACCAACCCTGTGGAGACCCAGTACTTC. This sequence encodes CASTNPVETQYF.

The chain has TRBV28 and TRBJ2-7, with D tentatively TRBD1 (6 bases). Germline values: CDR1 MDHEN, CDR2 SYDVKM. Trimming took off 2 bases at V and 5 bases at J, with 13 bases between the two ends. The CDR3 has 14 amino acids. The CDR3 sequence: CASSLGQGFDEQYF. The CDR3 nucleotides are TGTGCCAGCAGTTTAGGCCAGGGGTTCGACGAGCAGTACTTC.

This clonotype was detected only a few times. This chain joins TRBV2 and TRBJ2-2, with unresolved D. Germline values: CDR1 SNHLY, CDR2 FYNNEI. V gave up 5 bases and J gave up 6 bases, with 4 bases separating them. The CDR3 loop spans 11 amino acids. CDR3 residues: CASSPPGELFF. Written as DNA, the CDR3 is TGTGCCAGCAGTCCTCCCGGGGAGCTGTTTTTT. Based on the CDR3 plus reference TRBV2 and TRBJ2-2, the full variable domain is EPEVTQTPSHQVTQMGQEVILRCVPISNHLYFYWYRQILGQKVEFLVSFYNNEISEKSEIFDDQFSVERPDGSNFTLKIRSTKLEDSAMYFCASSPPGELFFGEGSRLTVL.

This clonotype was picked up many times. The chain has TRBV2 and TRBJ2-7; no definite D call. The CDR3 has 15 residues. Trimming stripped 6 bases from V and 0 bases from J, with 15 bases between. CDR1 and CDR2 (germline): SNHLY, FYNNEI. CDR3: CASSPGLGFSYEQYF. CDR3 nucleotides: TGTGCCAGCAGCCCTGGCCTGGGCTTCTCCTACGAGCAGTACTTC.

This clonotype occurred many times. The chain's CDR3 is CASSIWIRDNTEAFF. The CDR3 DNA is TGTGCCAGCAGTATTTGGATCAGGGATAATACTGAAGCTTTCTTT. The gene calls are TRBV28 and TRBJ1-1; possible D gene TRBD1, 5 bases. CDR1 is MDHEN, CDR2 SYDVKM, per germline. The length of the CDR3 is 15 residues. Trimming shortened V by 5 bases and J by 5 bases, and 18 bases separated the two germline ends. Full variable domain (outside the CDR3, taken from reference TRBV28 and TRBJ1-1): DVKVTQSSRYLVKRTGEKVFLECVQDMDHENMFWYRQDPGLGLRLIYFSYDVKMKEKGDIPEGYSVSREKKERFSLILESASTNQTSMYLCASSIWIRDNTEAFFGQGTRLTVV.

This clonotype has only a few counts. This sequence joins TRBV2 and TRBJ2-1; 7 bases match TRBD2. This CDR3 is 15 amino acids long. V was pared by 7 bases and J by 6 bases, with 12 bases of the junction left unmatched. The germline V gene has CDR1 SNHLY and CDR2 FYNNEI. The DNA for the CDR3 is TGTGCCAGCAATCGTTTCGCGGGAGTTAGCAATGAGCAGTTCTTC. Protein sequence: CASNRFAGVSNEQFF.

This clonotype was seen ten or more times. The rearrangement joins TRBV28 to TRBJ1-1, with D hard to call. The ends were cut back, 5 bases at V and 7 bases at J, with 14 bases in the middle. Germline lookup yields CDR1 MDHEN and CDR2 SYDVKM. The CDR3 covers 13 residues. CDR3 sequence reads: CASSPRGQVEAFF. In nucleotides, the CDR3 is TGTGCCAGCAGTCCCCGCGGGCAGGTTGAAGCTTTCTTT.

This clonotype came up many times. The CDR3 region is CASSSSGTSGQETQYF. Here the CDR3 DNA reads TGTGCCAGCAGCTCCTCCGGGACTAGCGGCCAAGAGACCCAGTACTTC. V and J are TRBV13 and TRBJ2-5; TRBD2 agrees at 11 bases. Germline lookup yields CDR1 PRHDT and CDR2 FYEKMQ (reference sequence). CDR3 length: 16 residues. Trimming at V came to 4 bases and at J to 1 base, leaving 5 bases not matched to a gene. The variable domain in full, completed from reference TRBV13 and TRBJ2-5, reads AAGVIQSPRHLIKEKRETATLKCYPIPRHDTVYWYQQGPGQDPQFLISFYEKMQSDKGSIPDRFSAQQFSDYHSELNMSSLELGDSALYFCASSSSGTSGQETQYFGPGTRLLVL.

This clonotype was seen just once. The chain joins TRBV10-2 to TRBJ2-3; D is tentatively TRBD1 or TRBD2 (5 bases each). Deletions cut 0 bases from V and 0 bases from J, with 13 bases between. CDR3 length equals 17 residues. Per the germline V gene, CDR1 is WSHSY and CDR2 is SAAADI. In nucleotides, the CDR3 is TGCGCCAGCAGTGAGTCGTTTCCCGGGGCTAGCACAGATACGCAGTATTTT. Translating gives CASSESFPGASTDTQYF.

This chain connects TRBV28 to TRBJ2-3, with D hard to call. Germline CDR1 and CDR2: MDHEN and SYDVKM. V lost 7 bases, J lost 0 bases, and 14 bases lay in between. There are 15 residues in the CDR3. CDR3 loop: CASISGGSSTDTQYF. CDR3 nucleotides: TGTGCCAGCATATCCGGCGGAAGCAGCACAGATACGCAGTATTTT.

The chain couples TRBV18 to TRBJ1-1, with TRBD1 matching over 11 bases. The CDR3 covers 18 residues. Germline V gene sequence: CDR1 KGHSH, CDR2 LQKENI. V trimming: 0 bases; J trimming: 6 bases; junction bases outside the gene matches: 12. The CDR3 DNA is TGTGCCAGCTCACCACCGGAAGGGACAGGGGGAACCTTCGCTGAAGCTTTCTTT. Residues: CASSPPEGTGGTFAEAFF. The entire variable domain, with the rest obtained from reference TRBV18 and TRBJ1-1, is as follows: NAGVMQNPRHLVRRRGQEARLRCSPMKGHSHVYWYRQLPEEGLKFMVYLQKENIIDESGMPKERFSAEFPKEGPSILRIQQVVRGDSAAYFCASSPPEGTGGTFAEAFFGQGTRLTVV.

A word on this clonotype: This could be a read error, since a much larger clone is one nucleotide away. As the CDR3 is not closed by the conserved phenylalanine or tryptophan, this likely results from a read error. DNA for the CDR3: TGTGCCATCCTCGGGGGCCTACGCACTGAAGCTTTCCTT. Translating gives CAILGGLRTEAFL. This rearrangement joins TRBV28 to TRBJ1-1, with D possibly matching TRBD1 (6 bases). CDR1 MDHEN and CDR2 SYDVKM come from the germline V gene. The CDR3 runs 13 residues. Trimming took off 10 bases at V and 4 bases at J, with 16 bases between the two ends.

In its sample, this clonotype was seen a few times. The CDR3 DNA sequence: TGTGCCAGCAGCAATCCGAGACAGGTCTACGAGCAGTACTTC. Its translation is CASSNPRQVYEQYF. The chain couples TRBV7-9 to TRBJ2-7, with TRBD1 as a possible D gene (6 bases). Trimming took 5 bases from V and 3 from J, leaving 14 bases between them. Per the germline V gene, CDR1 is SEHNR and CDR2 is FQNEAQ (reference sequence). This CDR3 has 14 amino acids.

This clonotype has just a few counts. The V gene is TRBV20-1, the J gene TRBJ2-5; D gene ambiguous. Germline CDR1 reads DFQATT; CDR2 reads SNEGSKA (reference sequence). This CDR3 spans 15 amino acids. Trimming stripped 0 bases from V and 3 bases from J, with 14 bases between. The CDR3 protein is CSARDLGQVEETQYF. Here the CDR3 DNA reads TGCAGTGCTAGAGATTTGGGCCAGGTCGAAGAGACCCAGTACTTC.

The sample holds many counts of this clonotype. The V and J genes are TRBV28 and TRBJ1-5; D is ambiguous. This CDR3 is 15 amino acids long. Germline V gene sequence: CDR1 MDHEN, CDR2 SYDVKM. V lost 7 bases and J 2 bases, leaving 15 bases between the germline ends. CDR3 nucleotide sequence: TGTGCCAGCACCCCGGGGAGTATTGGCAATCAGCCCCAGCATTTT. Encoded protein: CASTPGSIGNQPQHF.

The sample holds many counts of this clonotype. J is TRBJ1-3 and V is TRBV28; possibly TRBD1 for D (5 bases). The CDR3 has 15 residues. V dropped 8 bases and J dropped 1 base, with 15 bases sitting between them. The germline V gene encodes CDR1 MDHEN and CDR2 SYDVKM. CDR3 DNA: TGTGCCAGCGAATTGGGGGGTTTATCTGGAAACACCATATATTTT. Its protein product is CASELGGLSGNTIYF.

This clonotype was seen ten or more times. This rearrangement joins TRBV11-2 to TRBJ2-1; no clear D gene. Per germline, CDR1 SGHAT and CDR2 FQNNGV. V was shortened by 0 bases and J by 10 bases, with 10 bases between the two germline ends. The CDR3 contains 13 residues. The CDR3 region has the DNA TGTGCCAGCAGCTTAGACTTTTTGCGGGAGCAGTTCTTC. Translation: CASSLDFLREQFF. The variable domain in full, with the rest retrieved from reference TRBV11-2 and TRBJ2-1, is EAGVAQSPRYKIIEKRQSVAFWCNPISGHATLYWYQQILGQGPKLLIQFQNNGVVDDSQLPKDRFSAERLKGVDSTLKIQPAKLEDSAVYLCASSLDFLREQFFGPGTRLTVL.

This clonotype was counted only a few times. The genes are TRBV6-1 and TRBJ2-7; a weak D match, TRBD2 (5 bases). The V gene's germline CDR1 is MNHNS and CDR2 SASEGT. V lost 4 bases, J lost 2 bases, and 9 bases lay in between. The CDR3 runs 13 residues. DNA for the CDR3: TGTGCCAGCAGTGTGGACTTTGCCTACGAGCAGTACTTC. Its protein is CASSVDFAYEQYF.

The table lists this clonotype with a few counts. The rearrangement uses TRBV19 and TRBJ2-5, with TRBD2 identical over 7 bases. Looked up from germline, CDR1 is LNHDA and CDR2 is SQIVND (reference sequence). This CDR3 comprises 14 residues. The trim removed 6 bases at V and 7 bases at J, leaving 11 bases unmatched. The CDR3 spells CASRDTSEATTQYF. CDR3 coding DNA: TGTGCCAGTAGGGATACTAGCGAGGCAACGACCCAGTACTTC.